Listed here are 2 T cell receptor beta chains from one sample, sequenced in a study of CD8 T cells in ankylosing spondylitis. TCRdb called the 5' RACE reads again in MiXCR, with one record for every CDR3 protein. The table shows approximately 150,000 distinct CDR3 sequences, with roughly 15% occurring only once. Antigens for these TCRs are unknown. Overall study results and limits: The study identified a TCR beta motif of 7 or 8 highly homologous variants that appeared characteristic of ankylosing spondylitis blood.

Sequencing was done on a sample of blood, either unsorted or a sorted T cell fraction (not recorded which). These receptors were taken from a male donor with ankylosing spondylitis.

CDR3 loop: CASSSGGNYYGYTF. Written as DNA, the CDR3 is TGTGCCAGCAGTTCAGGGGGCAATTACTATGGCTACACCTTC. The V gene is TRBV27, the J gene TRBJ1-2, with 8 positions matching TRBD1. From germline, CDR1 is MNHEY and CDR2 SMNVEV (reference sequence). This CDR3 has 14 residues. Losses at the gene ends were 4 bases for V and 3 bases for J; bases not matched to a gene: 4.

This chain connects TRBV7-8 to TRBJ2-1; D is possibly TRBD2 (5 bases). Germline assignment: CDR1 SGHVS and CDR2 FQNEAQ. This CDR3 spans 16 amino acids. The V end was cut by 1 base, the J end by 8 bases, with 18 bases between. The CDR3 reads CASSLEFAGGVDEQFF. For the CDR3, the DNA is TGTGCCAGCAGCTTAGAGTTTGCGGGTGGGGTAGATGAGCAGTTCTTC.